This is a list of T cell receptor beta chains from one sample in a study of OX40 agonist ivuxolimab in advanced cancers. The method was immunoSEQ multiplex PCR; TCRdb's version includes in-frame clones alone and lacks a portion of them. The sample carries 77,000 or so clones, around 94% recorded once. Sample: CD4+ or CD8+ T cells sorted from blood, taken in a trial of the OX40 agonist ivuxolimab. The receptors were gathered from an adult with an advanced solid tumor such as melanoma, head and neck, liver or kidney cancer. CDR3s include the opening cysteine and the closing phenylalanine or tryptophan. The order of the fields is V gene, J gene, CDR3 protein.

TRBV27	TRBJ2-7	CASSLWGGGRDEQYF
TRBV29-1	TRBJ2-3	CSVEDREVPDTQYF
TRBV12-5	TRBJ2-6	CASGSPGVLTF
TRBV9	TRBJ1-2	CASSEGTGVTFNYGYTF
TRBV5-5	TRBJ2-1	CASSLTGGEQFF
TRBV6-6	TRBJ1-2	CASSTSGGQIYGYTF
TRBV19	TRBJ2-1	CASSIERGLNEQFF
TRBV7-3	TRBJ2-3	CASSPREQGWAQDTQYF
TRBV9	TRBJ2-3	CASSVDRARGAATDTQYF
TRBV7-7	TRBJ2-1	CASSHGTSSYNEQFF
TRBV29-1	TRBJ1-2	CSALDYGYTF
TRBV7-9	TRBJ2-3	CASRGSGLAGITDTQYF
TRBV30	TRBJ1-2	CAWADPGYGYTF
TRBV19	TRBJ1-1	CASRYRRDGNTEAFF
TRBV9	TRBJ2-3	CASSATGAVTDTQYF
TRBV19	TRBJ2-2	CASSHGVGGELFF
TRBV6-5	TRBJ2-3	CASSHEGRTDTQYF
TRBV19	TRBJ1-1	CASSKAVGTEAFF
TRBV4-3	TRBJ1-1	CASSQDYVPEEAFF
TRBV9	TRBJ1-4	CASSPGGGEKLFF
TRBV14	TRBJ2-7	CASSQEWGGFYEQYF
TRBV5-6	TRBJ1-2	CASSLTGTSYGYTF
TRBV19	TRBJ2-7	CASSEDRDEQYF
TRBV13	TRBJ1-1	CASSLRGRAEAFF
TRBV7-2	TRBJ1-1	CASSRDRAEAFF
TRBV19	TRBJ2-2	CASTTLPTGELFF
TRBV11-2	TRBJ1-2	CASSLEDRGLGYTF
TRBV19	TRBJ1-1	CASSIETVVNTEAFF
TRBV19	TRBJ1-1	CASSILIRNTEAFF
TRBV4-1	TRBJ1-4	CASSQDSGTGGHLFF
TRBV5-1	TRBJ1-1	CASSTNSQDPNTEAFF
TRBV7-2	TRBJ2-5	CASSFSGRLIETQYF
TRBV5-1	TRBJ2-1	CASSLQSGGVSYNEQFF
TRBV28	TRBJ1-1	CASSLYPAENTEAFF
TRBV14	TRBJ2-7	CASSQAGTSGAATIYEQYF
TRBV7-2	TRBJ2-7	CASSLGVAGTPGEQYF
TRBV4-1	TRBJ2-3	CASSPLSGWADTQYF
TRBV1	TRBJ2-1	CTSSQAIAAYNEQFF
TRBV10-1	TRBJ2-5	CASSNSGTGPQETQYF
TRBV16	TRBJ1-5	CASSQYRGGQPQHF